These T cell receptor beta chains were read from a single sample in a study of T cell repertoires in ileal Crohn's disease. Using immunoSEQ multiplex PCR, the repertoire was profiled, and TCRdb retains in-frame clones only, with some absent. Found here are under 3,500 clones, around 79% of them singletons; the top ten hold under 8.5%. The sequenced sample was ileal tissue. These receptors all come from an adult with Crohn's disease. CDR3s include the opening cysteine and the closing phenylalanine or tryptophan. The D gene is left open where the match is weak. Some rows mark clone size as missing; the rest say once, few, many or name a class of expanded clone.

TRBV5-4,.,TRBJ2-5,.,CASSPNQGGQETQYF,TGTGCCAGCAGCCCGAACCAGGGTGGGCAAGAGACCCAGTACTTC
TRBV5-1,.,TRBJ1-1,.,CASSDGLNTEAFF,TGCGCCAGCTCTGACGGTTTGAACACTGAAGCTTTCTTT
TRBV28,.,TRBJ1-1,few,CASSFKVRAEAFF,TGTGCCAGCAGTTTTAAGGTCCGGGCTGAAGCTTTCTTT
TRBV5-1,.,TRBJ2-6,.,CASSLEVPGHGANVLTF,TGCGCCAGCAGCTTGGAAGTTCCGGGTCATGGGGCCAACGTCCTGACTTTC
TRBV25-1,.,TRBJ2-5,.,CASSEDAGPEETQYF,TGTGCCAGCAGTGAAGACGCCGGGCCCGAAGAGACCCAGTACTTC
TRBV19,TRBD1,TRBJ2-3,.,CASSPTGRGMGDTQYF,TGTGCCAGTAGTCCAACAGGCAGGGGGATGGGAGATACGCAGTATTTT
TRBV6-6,.,TRBJ1-3,.,CASTEGDTIYF,TGTGCCAGCACCGAAGGAGACACCATATATTTT
TRBV23-1,.,TRBJ1-1,.,CASSRPIIAFF,TGCGCCAGCAGCCGCCCGATTATAGCTTTCTTT
TRBV6-1,TRBD1,TRBJ2-5,few,CASSEATGGQETQYF,TGTGCCAGCAGTGAAGCGACAGGGGGCCAAGAGACCCAGTACTTC
TRBV7-2,.,TRBJ1-1,.,CASSRRQGGNTEAFF,TGTGCCAGCAGCCGACGTCAAGGGGGGAACACTGAAGCTTTCTTT
TRBV7-3,.,TRBJ2-2,.,CASSFLGRMLGVGELFF,TGTGCCAGCAGCTTCCTAGGCCGCATGTTAGGTGTCGGGGAGCTGTTTTTT
TRBV10-3,.,TRBJ2-5,.,CAISDRQQETQYF,TGTGCCATCAGTGACAGGCAGCAAGAGACCCAGTACTTC
TRBV6-6,.,TRBJ1-1,.,CASSYQGGNTEAFF,TGTGCCAGCAGTTATCAGGGAGGGAACACTGAAGCTTTCTTT
TRBV28,.,TRBJ1-1,few,CASRGGNTEAFF,TGTGCCAGCAGGGGGGGGAACACTGAAGCTTTCTTT
TRBV10-3,TRBD1,TRBJ1-5,.,CAISESGQPTQPQHF,TGTGCCATCAGTGAGTCGGGACAGCCGACCCAGCCCCAGCATTTT
TRBV6-6,TRBD2,TRBJ2-3,.,CASTLTSRRTTDTQYF,TGTGCCAGCACTTTGACTAGCAGGAGAACAACAGATACGCAGTATTTT
TRBV6-6,.,TRBJ2-1,.,CASSPNGSPRNEQFF,TGTGCCAGCAGCCCTAATGGGAGTCCTAGGAATGAGCAGTTCTTC
TRBV7-2,TRBD2,TRBJ2-7,.,CASSISGDFYEQYF,TGTGCCAGCAGCATTAGCGGGGACTTTTACGAGCAGTACTTC
TRBV10-2,.,TRBJ2-1,.,CATSPDNEQFF,TGCGCCACCTCCCCCGACAATGAGCAGTTCTTC
TRBV29-1,.,TRBJ1-1,.,CSVERRGGTEAFF,TGCAGCGTTGAAAGGAGGGGGGGGACTGAAGCTTTCTTT
TRBV7-2,TRBD2,TRBJ2-3,.,CASSLAGTSVTDTQYF,TGTGCCAGCAGCTTAGCGGGGACTAGCGTCACAGATACGCAGTATTTT
TRBV9,.,TRBJ1-1,.,CASSERGAQGRDVTFF,TGTGCCAGCAGCGAGAGGGGAGCGCAGGGCCGAGATGTTACTTTCTTT
TRBV7-3,.,TRBJ2-2,few,CASSITGTNTGELFF,TGTGCCAGCAGCATAACAGGAACGAACACCGGGGAGCTGTTTTTT
TRBV6-1,TRBD2,TRBJ2-3,.,CASSEVAGGTDTQYF,TGTGCCAGCAGTGAGGTAGCGGGAGGCACAGATACGCAGTATTTT
TRBV6-5,.,TRBJ2-1,.,CASRTFGLVYNEQFF,TGTGCCAGCCGTACCTTTGGTCTAGTGTACAATGAGCAGTTCTTC
TRBV6-4,TRBD2,TRBJ2-3,.,CASSGRLAGDTQYF,TGTGCCAGCAGTGGCAGACTAGCGGGAGATACGCAGTATTTT
TRBV9,.,TRBJ1-2,.,CASSVGGNYGYTF,TGTGCCAGCAGCGTAGGAGGGAACTATGGCTACACCTTC
TRBV2,.,TRBJ1-3,.,CASSETASGNTIYF,TGTGCCAGCAGTGAAACTGCGTCTGGAAACACCATATATTTT